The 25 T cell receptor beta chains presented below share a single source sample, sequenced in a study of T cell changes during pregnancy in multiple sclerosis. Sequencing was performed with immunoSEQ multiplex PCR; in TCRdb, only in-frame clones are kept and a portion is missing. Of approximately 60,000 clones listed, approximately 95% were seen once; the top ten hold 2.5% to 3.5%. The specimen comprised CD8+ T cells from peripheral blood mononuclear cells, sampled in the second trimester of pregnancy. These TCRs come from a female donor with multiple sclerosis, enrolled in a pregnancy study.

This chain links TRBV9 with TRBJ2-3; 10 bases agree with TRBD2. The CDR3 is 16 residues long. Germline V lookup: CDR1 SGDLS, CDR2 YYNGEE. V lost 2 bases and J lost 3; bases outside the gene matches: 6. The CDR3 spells CASSVKAGGGTDTQYF. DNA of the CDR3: TGTGCCAGCAGCGTTAAAGCGGGAGGGGGAACAGATACGCAGTATTTT.

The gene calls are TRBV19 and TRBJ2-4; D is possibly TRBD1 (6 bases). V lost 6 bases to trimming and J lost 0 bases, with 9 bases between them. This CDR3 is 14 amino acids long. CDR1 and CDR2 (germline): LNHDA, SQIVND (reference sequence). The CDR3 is CASRGTIAKNIQYF. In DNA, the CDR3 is TGTGCCAGTAGGGGGACAATAGCCAAAAACATTCAGTACTTC.

The CDR3 spells CASREGGTFHEQYF. CDR3 in DNA: TGTGCCAGCCGGGAGGGAGGGACATTCCACGAGCAGTACTTC. V and J are TRBV6-1 and TRBJ2-7; 8 bases match TRBD2. Germline trimming cut 8 bases from V and 5 bases from J; bases unmatched to any gene: 11. The CDR3 is 14 residues long. Germline CDR1 and CDR2: MNHNS and SASEGT.

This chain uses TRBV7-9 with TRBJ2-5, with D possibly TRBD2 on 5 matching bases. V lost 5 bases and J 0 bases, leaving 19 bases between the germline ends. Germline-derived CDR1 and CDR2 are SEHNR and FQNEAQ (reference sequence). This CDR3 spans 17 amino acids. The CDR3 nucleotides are TGTGCCAGCAGCCCTAGCCCACTACTATTGTACCAAGAGACCCAGTACTTC. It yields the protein CASSPSPLLLYQETQYF.

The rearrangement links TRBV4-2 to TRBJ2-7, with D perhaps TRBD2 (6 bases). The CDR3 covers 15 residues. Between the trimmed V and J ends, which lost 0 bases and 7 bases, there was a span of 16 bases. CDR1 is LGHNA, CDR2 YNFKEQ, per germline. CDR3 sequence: CASSQDPGGSGEQYF. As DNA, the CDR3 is TGTGCCAGCAGCCAAGATCCTGGGGGGTCGGGTGAGCAGTACTTC.

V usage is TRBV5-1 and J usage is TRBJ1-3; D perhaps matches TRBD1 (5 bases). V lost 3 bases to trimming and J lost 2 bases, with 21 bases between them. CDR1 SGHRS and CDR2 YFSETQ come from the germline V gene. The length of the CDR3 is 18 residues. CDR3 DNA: TGCGCCAGCAGCTCGGATGTATTACATCGGGGGACTGGAAACACCATATATTTT. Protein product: CASSSDVLHRGTGNTIYF.

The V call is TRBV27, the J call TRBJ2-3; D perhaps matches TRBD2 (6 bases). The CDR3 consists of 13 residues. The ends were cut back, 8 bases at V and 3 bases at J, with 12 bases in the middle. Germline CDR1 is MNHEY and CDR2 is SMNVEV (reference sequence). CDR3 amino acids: CASGIAETDTQYF. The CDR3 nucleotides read TGTGCCAGCGGAATAGCGGAAACAGATACGCAGTATTTT.

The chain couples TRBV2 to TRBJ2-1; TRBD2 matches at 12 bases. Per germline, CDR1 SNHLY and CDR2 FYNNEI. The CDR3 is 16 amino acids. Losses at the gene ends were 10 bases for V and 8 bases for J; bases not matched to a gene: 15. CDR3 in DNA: TGTGCCACTGAGCCCCGACTAGCGGGAGAATGGTATGAGCAGTTCTTC. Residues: CATEPRLAGEWYEQFF.

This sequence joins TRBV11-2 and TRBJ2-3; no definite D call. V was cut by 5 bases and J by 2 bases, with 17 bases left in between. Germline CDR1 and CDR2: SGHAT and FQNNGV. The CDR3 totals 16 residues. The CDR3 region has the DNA TGTGCCAGCAGCCCGGGTATTGCGGATTTCACAGATACGCAGTATTTT. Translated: CASSPGIADFTDTQYF.

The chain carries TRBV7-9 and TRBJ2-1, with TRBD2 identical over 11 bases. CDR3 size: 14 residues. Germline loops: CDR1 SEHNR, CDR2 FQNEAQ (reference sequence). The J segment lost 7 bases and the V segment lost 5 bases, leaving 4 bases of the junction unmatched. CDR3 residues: CASSHTSGRNEQFF. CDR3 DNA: TGTGCCAGCAGCCATACTAGCGGGAGAAATGAGCAGTTCTTC.

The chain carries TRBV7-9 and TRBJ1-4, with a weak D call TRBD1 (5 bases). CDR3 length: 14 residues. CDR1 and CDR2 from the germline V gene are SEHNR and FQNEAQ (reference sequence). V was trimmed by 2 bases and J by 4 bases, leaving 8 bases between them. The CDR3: CASSLTGGNEKLFF. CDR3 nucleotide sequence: TGTGCCAGCAGCTTAACAGGCGGTAATGAAAAACTGTTTTTT.

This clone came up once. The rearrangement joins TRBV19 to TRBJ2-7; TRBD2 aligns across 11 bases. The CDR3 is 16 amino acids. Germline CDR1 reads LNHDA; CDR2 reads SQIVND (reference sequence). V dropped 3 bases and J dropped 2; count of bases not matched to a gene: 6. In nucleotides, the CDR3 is TGTGCCAGTAGTATGGGACTAGCGGAGGCGCCCTACGAGCAGTACTTC. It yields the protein CASSMGLAEAPYEQYF.

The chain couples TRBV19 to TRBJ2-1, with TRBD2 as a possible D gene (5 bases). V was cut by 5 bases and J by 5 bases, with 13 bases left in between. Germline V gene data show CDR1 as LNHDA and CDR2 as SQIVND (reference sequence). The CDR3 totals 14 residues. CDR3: CASSLGSGHNEQFF. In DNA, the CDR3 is TGTGCCAGTAGTCTCGGCAGCGGCCACAATGAGCAGTTCTTC.

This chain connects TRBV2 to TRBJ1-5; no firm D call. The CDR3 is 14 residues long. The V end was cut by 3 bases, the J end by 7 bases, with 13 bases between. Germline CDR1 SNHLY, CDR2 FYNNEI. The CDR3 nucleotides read TGTGCCAGCAGTGACATGGCAGGAGGCCAGCCCCAGCATTTT. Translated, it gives CASSDMAGGQPQHF.

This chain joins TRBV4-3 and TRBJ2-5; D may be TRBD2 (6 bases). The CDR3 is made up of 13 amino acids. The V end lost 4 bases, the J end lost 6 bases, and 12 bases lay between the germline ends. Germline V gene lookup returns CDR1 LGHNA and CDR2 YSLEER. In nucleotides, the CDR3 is TGCGCCAGCAGCCCCGGGAGTAAGAAGACCCAGTACTTC. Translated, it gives CASSPGSKKTQYF.

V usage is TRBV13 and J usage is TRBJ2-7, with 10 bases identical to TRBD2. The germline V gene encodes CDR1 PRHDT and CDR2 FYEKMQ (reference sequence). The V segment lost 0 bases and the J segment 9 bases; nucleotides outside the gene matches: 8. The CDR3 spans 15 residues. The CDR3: CASSLGRLAGVMQYF. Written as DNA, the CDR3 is TGTGCCAGCAGCTTAGGTAGACTAGCGGGTGTCATGCAGTACTTC.

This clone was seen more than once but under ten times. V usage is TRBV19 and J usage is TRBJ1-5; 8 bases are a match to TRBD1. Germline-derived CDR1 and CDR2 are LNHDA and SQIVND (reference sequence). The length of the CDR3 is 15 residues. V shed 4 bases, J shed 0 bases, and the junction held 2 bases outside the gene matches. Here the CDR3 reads CASSRDRYSNQPQHF. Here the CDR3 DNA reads TGTGCCAGTAGTAGGGACAGGTATAGCAATCAGCCCCAGCATTTT.

The CDR3 sequence: CASSFRSRRMNTEAFF. For the CDR3, the DNA is TGTGCCAGTAGTTTCCGGAGCAGAAGAATGAACACTGAAGCTTTCTTT. The J gene is TRBJ1-1, the V gene TRBV19; D ambiguous. Germline V gene lookup returns CDR1 LNHDA and CDR2 SQIVND (reference sequence). Trimming removed 5 bases at V and 0 bases at J, with 16 bases between. The CDR3 spans 16 residues. Full variable domain (rest looked up from reference TRBV19 and TRBJ1-1): DGGITQSPKYLFRKEGQNVTLSCEQNLNHDAMYWYRQDPGQGLRLIYYSQIVNDFQKGDIAEGYSVSREKKESFPLTVTSAQKNPTAFYLCASSFRSRRMNTEAFFGQGTRLTVV.

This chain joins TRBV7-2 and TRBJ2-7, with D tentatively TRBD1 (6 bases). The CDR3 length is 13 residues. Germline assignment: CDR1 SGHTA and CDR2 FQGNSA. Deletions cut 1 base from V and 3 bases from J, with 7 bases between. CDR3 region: CASSLEQGYEQYF. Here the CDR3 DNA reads TGTGCCAGCAGCTTAGAACAGGGCTACGAGCAGTACTTC.

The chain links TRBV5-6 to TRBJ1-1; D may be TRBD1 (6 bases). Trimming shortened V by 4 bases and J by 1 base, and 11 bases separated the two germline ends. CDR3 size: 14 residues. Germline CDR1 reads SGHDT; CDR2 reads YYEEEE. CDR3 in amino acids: CASSPGGGNTEAFF. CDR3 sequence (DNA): TGTGCCAGCAGCCCGGGGGGCGGGAACACTGAAGCTTTCTTT.

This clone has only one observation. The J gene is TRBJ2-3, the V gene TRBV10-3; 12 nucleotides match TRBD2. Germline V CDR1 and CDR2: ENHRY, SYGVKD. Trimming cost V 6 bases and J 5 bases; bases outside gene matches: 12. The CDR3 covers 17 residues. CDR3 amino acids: CAISARTSGAPEDTQYF. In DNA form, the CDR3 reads TGTGCCATCAGCGCCAGGACTAGCGGGGCCCCCGAAGATACGCAGTATTTT.

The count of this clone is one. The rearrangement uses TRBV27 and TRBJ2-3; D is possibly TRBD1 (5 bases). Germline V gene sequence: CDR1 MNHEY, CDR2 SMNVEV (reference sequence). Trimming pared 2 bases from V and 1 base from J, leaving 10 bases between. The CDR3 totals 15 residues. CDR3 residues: CASSLRAGRTDTQYF. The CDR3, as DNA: TGTGCCAGCAGTTTAAGGGCAGGGCGCACAGATACGCAGTATTTT.

CDR3 amino acids: CASSAYRGRDTEAFF. For the CDR3, the DNA is TGTGCCAGTAGTGCATACAGGGGAAGAGACACTGAAGCTTTCTTT. V and J are TRBV19 and TRBJ1-1; 7 positions match TRBD1. Germline CDR1 and CDR2: LNHDA and SQIVND (reference sequence). The CDR3 has 15 residues. The trim removed 5 bases at V and 3 bases at J, leaving 9 bases unmatched.

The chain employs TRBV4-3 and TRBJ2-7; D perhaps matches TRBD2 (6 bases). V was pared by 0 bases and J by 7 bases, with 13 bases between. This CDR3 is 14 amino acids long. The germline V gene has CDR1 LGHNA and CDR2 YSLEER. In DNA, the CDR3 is TGCGCCAGCAGCCAAGATCGACTAGTAGGGGAGCAGTACTTC. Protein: CASSQDRLVGEQYF.

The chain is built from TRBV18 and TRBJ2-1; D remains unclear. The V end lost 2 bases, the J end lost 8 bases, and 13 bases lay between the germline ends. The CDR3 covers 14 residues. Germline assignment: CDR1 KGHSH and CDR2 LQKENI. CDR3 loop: CASSPSPGSDEQFF. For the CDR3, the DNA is TGTGCCAGCTCACCATCGCCCGGGTCGGATGAGCAGTTCTTC.